The 12 T cell receptor beta chains reported below all come from one sample, sequenced in a study of low-dose radiotherapy and immunotherapy resistance in tumors. With TRAV- and TRBV-specific primers, first-strand cDNA was made, covering the alpha and beta chains. With a V-primer adapter and a constant-region primer, TCRs were amplified for around 21 PCR cycles. TCRdb redid the calling of the reads with MiXCR, one entry per CDR3 protein. The sample lists nearly 60,000 distinct CDR3 sequences; 20% to 25% were seen once. Time point meaning: after trial treatment. This sample's treatment: LDRT plus nivolumab, ipilimumab, low-dose cyclophosphamide and aspirin (RACIN trial). The sample was PBMCs, taken after low-dose radiotherapy plus immunotherapy. Receptor source: a male donor with prostate cancer.

This clonotype was recorded many times. J is TRBJ2-1 and V is TRBV14, with D uncertain. The CDR3 has 16 residues. V was clipped by 0 bases and J by 2 bases, with 11 bases between them. The germline V gene has CDR1 SGHDN and CDR2 FVKESK. The CDR3 protein is CASSQDPEQTYNEQFF. The CDR3 DNA is TGTGCCAGCAGCCAAGATCCCGAGCAGACCTACAATGAGCAGTTCTTC.

Only a few counts were recorded for this clonotype. The chain carries TRBV7-8 and TRBJ1-5; maybe TRBD1 (6 bases). This CDR3 region has 15 residues. V lost 0 bases and J lost 4, with 10 bases in between. Germline V gene data show CDR1 as SGHVS and CDR2 as FQNEAQ. The CDR3 region is CASSLAGQTNQPQHF. For the CDR3, the DNA is TGTGCCAGCAGCTTAGCAGGACAGACTAATCAGCCCCAGCATTTT.

This clonotype came up many times. The rearrangement joins TRBV12-1 to TRBJ1-5; TRBD1, as called in the table, went unchecked against the DNA. TRBV12-1 is recorded as a pseudogene. The CDR3 covers 16 residues. The CDR3 loop reads CASNSNRGLCNQPQHF. CDR3 nucleotides: TGTGCCAGCAACTCAAACAGGGGGCTTTGCAATCAGCCCCAGCATTTT.

This clonotype turned up a few times. The gene calls are TRBV13 and TRBJ1-1; D uncertain. CDR1 is PRHDT and CDR2 is FYEKMQ in the germline V gene (reference sequence). This CDR3 is 14 amino acids long. Trimming removed 4 bases at V and 1 base at J, with 10 bases between. The CDR3 bases are TGTGCCAGCAGCTCTAGACGGGGGAACACTGAAGCTTTCTTT. This encodes CASSSRRGNTEAFF.

This clonotype came up many times. V and J are TRBV5-1 and TRBJ1-3; 7 bases line up with TRBD1. Trimming at V came to 1 base and at J to 2 bases, leaving 3 bases not matched to a gene. Looked up from germline, CDR1 is SGHRS and CDR2 is YFSETQ. The CDR3 extends over 15 amino acids. This CDR3 is CASSLWGTAGNTIYF. CDR3 bases: TGCGCCAGCAGCTTGTGGGGGACAGCTGGAAACACCATATATTTT.

At least ten counts were recorded for this clonotype. The chain joins TRBV6-6 to TRBJ2-5, with 7 bases that match TRBD1. V lost 6 bases to trimming and J lost 1 base; unmatched junction nucleotides: 5. The CDR3 runs to 14 residues. Germline CDR1 reads MNHNY; CDR2 reads SVGAGI (reference sequence). CDR3 loop: CASRTGLVQETQYF. CDR3 DNA: TGTGCCAGCAGGACAGGGCTGGTCCAAGAGACCCAGTACTTC.

This clonotype was found many times. This chain joins TRBV9 and TRBJ1-1, with D uncertain. Germline V lookup: CDR1 SGDLS, CDR2 YYNGEE. The CDR3 loop spans 12 amino acids. Trimming pared 3 bases from V and 8 bases from J, leaving 11 bases between. The DNA for the CDR3 is TGTGCCAGCAGCGCTCAAGGAGGAGAAGCTTTCTTT. Translated, it gives CASSAQGGEAFF.

This clonotype was detected ten times or more. The CDR3: CASSLALGGSRGYTF. The CDR3 region has the DNA TGCGCCAGCAGCTTGGCCCTCGGAGGGTCGAGGGGCTACACCTTC. The chain combines TRBV5-1 with TRBJ1-2; the D is unclear. CDR1 and CDR2 from the germline V gene are SGHRS and YFSETQ. The CDR3 has 15 residues. The V end was cut by 0 bases, the J end by 8 bases, with 17 bases between.

Of note for this clonotype: A far larger clone differs by one base, so this is likely a read error. The genes are TRBV24-1 and TRBJ2-1; no reliable D call. V was shortened by 12 bases and J by 10 bases, with 9 bases between the two germline ends. CDR1 KGHDR and CDR2 SFDVKD come from the germline V gene. The CDR3 totals 9 residues. The CDR3 region has the DNA TGTGCCGTATACCACGAGCAGTTCTTC. It specifies CAVYHEQFF.

The rearrangement joins TRBV6-1 to TRBJ1-4, with D possibly TRBD1 on 5 matching bases. V was shortened by 5 bases and J by 7 bases, with 14 bases between the two germline ends. The CDR3 is made up of 14 amino acids. Germline CDR1 is MNHNS and CDR2 is SASEGT. The DNA for the CDR3 is TGTGCCAGCAGTCTCTCCGGGGGGAGTGAAAAACTGTTTTTT. This gives the protein CASSLSGGSEKLFF.

Concerning this clonotype: A far larger clone lies a single base away; this is likely a read error. The V and J genes are TRBV6-6 and TRBJ2-7; 9 bases line up with TRBD1. The CDR3 contains 15 residues. The V gene end was trimmed by 10 bases and the J gene end by 3 bases; junction bases not matched to a gene: 13. The V gene's germline CDR1 is MNHNY and CDR2 SVGAGI (reference sequence). For the CDR3, the DNA is TGTGCCAACAGCGCCGGGACAGGGAATATCTACGAGCAGTACTTC. This sequence encodes CANSAGTGNIYEQYF.

This clonotype appeared many times. The CDR3 region is CSARLADTQYF. The CDR3 DNA follows: TGCAGTGCTAGACTAGCGGATACGCAGTATTTT. The chain links TRBV20-1 to TRBJ2-3; TRBD2 might be the D (6 bases). The CDR3 extends over 11 amino acids. The V end lost 2 bases, the J end lost 6 bases, and 6 bases lay between the germline ends. Germline V gives CDR1 DFQATT, CDR2 SNEGSKA (reference sequence).